The entry below gives a single T cell receptor (beta chain) sequence along with its context. Per germline, CDR1 SQVTM and CDR2 ANQGSEA. The CDR3 length is 14 residues. Trimming took 4 bases from V and 8 from J; bases not matched to a gene: 9. The sample belongs to a study of blood T cell repertoires in COVID-19. Across the study: PBMCs, B-cell-depleted T cells, or T cells provided the cDNA or gDNA that made up the material.

Clones were sequenced by immunoSEQ multiplex PCR, and TCRdb holds only the in-frame ones, with some missing. The data contain about 200,000 clones, 89% of them singletons. V is TRBV29-1 and J is TRBJ1-4, with TRBD1 matching over 8 bases. This clonotype was sampled from a middle-aged man with acute or convalescent COVID-19. Sequencing was carried out using peripheral blood. CDR3 sequence reads: CSVAPTGVSEKLFF. CDR3 sequence (DNA): TGCAGCGTTGCCCCGACAGGGGTGTCAGAAAAACTGTTTTTT.